Below, 27 T cell receptor beta chains from the same sample are listed, as sequenced in a study of tumor-infiltrating lymphocytes in primary liver carcinoma. Bulk tissue was left unsorted, and RNA and DNA were co-extracted from approximately 20-30 mg of it. TCR beta cDNA was prepared out of roughly 500 ng total RNA by means of a constant-region primer. Each TCR beta library was derived from three nested multiplex PCR rounds that employed slightly modified ARM-PCR. TRBV1-TRBV30 forward primers paired with a C-beta reverse primer were used in the first two PCR rounds, which ran roughly 10 cycles each. Via MiXCR, TCRdb re-called the multiplex PCR reads, giving one row per CDR3 protein. The sample records approximately 76,000 distinct CDR3 sequences, about two thirds being singletons. The sample comprised liver tumor tissue from sampling region 4. Subset described: tumor region T4, right-lateral pole. Source of these receptors: a woman aged 60-75 years with primary liver carcinoma and hepatitis B virus infection.

This clonotype appeared many times. This sequence joins TRBV5-1 and TRBJ1-6; no clear D. Germline assignment: CDR1 SGHRS and CDR2 YFSETQ. V lost 1 base, J lost 5 bases, and 4 bases lay in between. The CDR3 length is 13 residues. The DNA for the CDR3 is TGCGCCAGCAGCTTGTCAGATAATTCACCCCTCCACTTT. This codes for CASSLSDNSPLHF.

A word on this clonotype: A much larger clone differs from this one at a single base, so this may be a read error. V gene TRBV28 combines with J gene TRBJ2-7, with a tentative D call TRBD1 (6 bases). The CDR3 length is 14 residues. Trimming stripped 8 bases from V and 3 bases from J, with 17 bases between. Germline V gene lookup returns CDR1 MDHEN and CDR2 SYDVKM. In nucleotides, the CDR3 is TGTGCCAGCGGTATCCTGGACAGATTCTACGAGCAGTACTTC. The encoded protein is CASGILDRFYEQYF.

This clonotype was seen more than once but under ten times. At one of its ends the junction is not consistent with the germline gene, which may arise from a read error. The CDR3 spells CAISETGEVQPQHF. CDR3 DNA: TGTGCCATCAGTGAAACCGGCGAGGTTCAGCCCCAACATTTT. This chain joins TRBV6-1 and TRBJ1-5; no firm D call. In germline, CDR1 is MNHNS, CDR2 SASEGT. This CDR3 has 14 residues.

The chain has TRBV10-2 and TRBJ1-1; 7 bases align to TRBD1. The V gene end was trimmed by 10 bases and the J gene end by 2 bases; junction bases not matched to a gene: 7. The CDR3 totals 13 residues. Germline CDR1 WSHSY, CDR2 SAAADI. The CDR3 coding sequence is TGCGCCAACAGGGGACAGTCTAACACTGAAGCTTTCTTT. It codes for CANRGQSNTEAFF.

Regarding this clonotype: Without the conserved terminal phenylalanine or tryptophan, this CDR3 likely stems from a read error. The chain has TRBV12-3 or TRBV12-4 and TRBJ2-7; D is uncertain. This CDR3 comprises 12 residues. Trimming removed 6 bases at V and 3 bases at J, with 9 bases between. The CDR3 region is CASSPSSYEQYL. CDR3 bases: TGTGCCAGCAGCCCGTCTAGCTACGAGCAGTACCTC.

A note on this clonotype: The CDR3 ends on some other residue instead of the conserved phenylalanine or tryptophan, so this is likely a read error. The chain recombines TRBV11-3 with TRBJ2-1; TRBD2 agrees at 9 bases. CDR1 and CDR2 (germline): SGHNT, YENEEA. This CDR3 is built from 16 residues. CDR3 sequence reads: CASSATSGDQYNEQFS. CDR3 DNA sequence: TGTGCGAGCAGCGCGACTAGCGGAGACCAATACAATGAGCAGTTCTCC.

With regard to this clonotype: At one end the junction does not follow the germline gene, possibly because of a read error. The chain employs TRBV11-3 and TRBJ2-3, with 7 bases fitting TRBD1. Germline V gene lookup returns CDR1 SGHNT and CDR2 YENEEA. This CDR3 is 14 amino acids long. The CDR3 is CASSHRTGTYTKYF. CDR3 sequence (DNA): TGTGCCAGCAGCCACCGGACAGGCACATATACGAAGTATTTT.

Points on this clonotype: At one end, the junction sequence differs from germline, possibly due to a read error. CDR3 nucleotides: TGTGTCAGCAGTTACGATTATCCACCCTTCAACGAGCAGTTCTTC. Encoded protein: CVSSYDYPPFNEQFF. The chain recombines TRBV6-5 with TRBJ2-1; D is unresolved. CDR3 length: 15 amino acids. Germline lookup yields CDR1 MNHEY and CDR2 SVGAGI.

With respect to this clonotype: The conserved phenylalanine or tryptophan is not found at the CDR3 terminus, so this likely reflects a read error. This chain links TRBV5-4 with TRBJ1-2; D may be TRBD1 (6 bases). This CDR3 contains 15 residues. Germline lookup yields CDR1 SGHNT and CDR2 YYREEE (reference sequence). CDR3: CASSSGQSPNYSYTL. DNA of the CDR3: TGTGCCAGCAGCTCTGGACAGTCCCCCAACTATAGCTACACCTTA.

The count of this clonotype is one. The CDR3 bases are TGTGCCAGCTCACAACGGGGCTCCCAAAAGATCCAGTACTTC. Its protein is CASSQRGSQKIQYF. The J gene is TRBJ2-5, the V gene TRBV18; D tentatively reads TRBD1 or TRBD2 (5 bases each). V was shortened by 4 bases and J by 10 bases, with 19 bases between the two germline ends. The CDR3 sequence is 14 residues long. Germline-derived CDR1 and CDR2 are KGHSH and LQKENI.

Comment on this clonotype: A read error may account for a junction end that differs from germline. This chain connects TRBV11-2 to TRBJ2-3; TRBD2 is a possible D gene (7 bases). Germline CDR1 SGHAT, CDR2 FQNNGV. The CDR3 loop spans 17 amino acids. The CDR3 loop reads CASSLGGLTYTSGTQYF. CDR3 bases: TGTGCTAGCAGCTTAGGGGGACTAACTTACACGTCAGGTACGCAGTATTTT.

There are many counts of this clonotype. V is TRBV6-1 and J is TRBJ1-2; D is possibly TRBD1 (5 bases). The V gene's germline CDR1 is MNHNS and CDR2 SASEGT. The germline V and J ends were trimmed by 3 bases and 4 bases, with 15 bases remaining between them. The CDR3 loop spans 15 amino acids. DNA for the CDR3: TGTGCCAGCAGTGATGGCGGAGGGGCGGCCTATGGCTACACCTTC. Protein sequence: CASSDGGGAAYGYTF.

This clonotype was seen more than once but under ten times. A much larger clone sits a single nucleotide away, making a read error possible. The conserved phenylalanine or tryptophan is not found at the CDR3 terminus, so this likely reflects a read error. The DNA is left out, because the CDR3 cannot be placed on it with certainty; the CDR3 is given as TCRdb lists it. The rearrangement joins TRBV21-1 to TRBJ2-7; TRBD1 is the table's D call, not checked against the DNA. TRBV21-1 is marked as a pseudogene. The CDR3 has 14 residues if both end residues are counted. The CDR3 protein is CASSKATGGYEQYL.

Regarding this clonotype: One end of the junction varies from germline; a read error may be responsible. The chain recombines TRBV11-3 with TRBJ2-3; D perhaps matches TRBD2 (5 bases). There are 15 residues in the CDR3. Per germline, CDR1 SGHNT and CDR2 YENEEA. The CDR3: CASRLVPGGSDTQYF. Written as DNA, the CDR3 is TGCGCCAGCAGATTAGTGCCAGGAGGCTCAGATACGCAGTATTTT.

Comments on this clonotype: Because it lacks the conserved phenylalanine or tryptophan at the end, this CDR3 is likely a read error. This chain uses TRBV4-2 with TRBJ1-2; no reliable D call. Germline CDR1 LGHNA, CDR2 YNFKEQ. The CDR3 totals 13 residues. The CDR3: CASSFRENYGYTL. As DNA, the CDR3 is TGTGCCAGCAGCTTTCGGGAAAACTATGGATACACCTTG.

For this clonotype: A read error may be the cause here, since a much bigger clone is one base away. Here the CDR3 DNA reads TGTGCCGGCGCCTCCGGGACAGTTAATTCACCCCCCCACTTT. As protein: CAGASGTVNSPPHF. The rearrangement joins TRBV28 to TRBJ1-6, with 7 bases identical to TRBD1. In germline, CDR1 is MDHEN, CDR2 SYDVKM. The length of the CDR3 is 14 residues.

The V and J genes are TRBV6-1 and TRBJ1-1; D is unclear. This CDR3 is 17 amino acids long. V shed 3 bases and J shed 6 bases, with 23 bases lying between them. From germline, CDR1 is MNHNS and CDR2 SASEGT. The CDR3: CASSDPPLGMGSPEAFF. In nucleotides, the CDR3 is TGTGCCAGCAGTGACCCCCCACTAGGGATGGGTTCGCCTGAAGCTTTCTTT.

This clonotype was picked up many times. The chain links TRBV28 to TRBJ1-5; 7 bases align to TRBD1. The CDR3 contains 16 residues. Trimming at V came to 10 bases and at J to 1 base, leaving 13 bases not matched to a gene. Germline CDR1 reads MDHEN; CDR2 reads SYDVKM. The CDR3 is CATQTYRGGSNQPQHF. In DNA, the CDR3 is TGTGCCACCCAAACCTACAGGGGAGGGAGCAATCAGCCCCAGCATTTT.

The rearrangement joins TRBV11-1 to TRBJ2-3; perhaps D is TRBD1 or TRBD2 (5 bases each). V gave up 4 bases and J gave up 1 base, with 24 bases separating them. The CDR3 is 19 amino acids. CDR1 SGHAT and CDR2 FQDESV come from the germline V gene (reference sequence). The CDR3 protein is CASSSGGSSVGARTDTQYF. CDR3 nucleotides: TGTGCCAGCAGCTCTGGGGGAAGCTCTGTTGGAGCCCGCACAGATACGCAGTATTTT.

The V and J genes are TRBV7-3 and TRBJ2-3, with 14 bases lining up with TRBD2. Germline trimming cut 5 bases from V and 5 bases from J; bases unmatched to any gene: 6. CDR3 length: 16 residues. In germline, CDR1 is SGHTA, CDR2 FQGTGA. This chain's CDR3 is CASSPRTSGRIDTQYF. CDR3 nucleotide sequence: TGTGCCAGCAGCCCTAGGACTAGCGGGAGGATAGATACGCAGTATTTT.

As regards this clonotype: Mismatch with germline at one junction end may stem from a read error. The V gene is TRBV29-1, the J gene TRBJ2-3, with D perhaps given as TRBD1 or TRBD2 (5 bases each). CDR1 and CDR2 (germline): SQVTM, ANQGSEA. The CDR3 extends over 14 amino acids. CDR3 nucleotide sequence: TGCAGCGTTACCGGGATTAGCGACACAGGTACGCAGTATTTT. Encoded protein: CSVTGISDTGTQYF.

This clonotype was found a few times. The chain employs TRBV19 and TRBJ2-7; 7 bases line up with TRBD2. The CDR3 is 14 amino acids. The V gene end was trimmed by 3 bases and the J gene end by 2 bases; junction bases not matched to a gene: 4. Germline loops: CDR1 LNHDA, CDR2 SQIVND (reference sequence). CDR3 sequence (DNA): TGTGCCAGTAGTATCTCGGGGGGTGCCTACGAGCAGTACTTC. As protein: CASSISGGAYEQYF.

In the case of this clonotype: Germline is not matched at one junction end, which may reflect a read error. This rearrangement joins TRBV28 to TRBJ2-7; no reliable D call. The length of the CDR3 is 14 residues. CDR1 MDHEN and CDR2 SYDVKM come from the germline V gene. In DNA form, the CDR3 reads TGTGCCAACAGTCTGTCACACCTCTCCTACGAGCAGTACTTC. It is translated as CANSLSHLSYEQYF.

On this clonotype: Mismatch with germline at one junction end may stem from a read error. The CDR3 loop reads CASSLMSLNTKAFF. CDR3 nucleotides: TGTGCCAGTAGCTTAATGTCCCTGAACACTAAAGCTTTCTTT. V and J are TRBV11-1 and TRBJ1-1, with no clear D. This CDR3 is built from 14 residues. Germline CDR1 and CDR2: SGHAT and FQDESV (reference sequence).

On this clonotype itself: One end of the junction is discordant with germline, which a read error may explain. The V and J genes are TRBV4-2 and TRBJ2-1; 7 bases line up with TRBD2. Germline V gene data show CDR1 as LGHNA and CDR2 as YNFKEQ. The CDR3 contains 16 residues. The CDR3 loop reads CASRQGPGLTAMEQFF. The CDR3 bases are TGTGCAAGCAGGCAAGGACCGGGACTAACAGCCATGGAGCAGTTCTTC.

About this clonotype: A much larger clone lies one base from this, so it may be a read error. The chain employs TRBV7-9 and TRBJ1-1; possibly TRBD1 for D (5 bases). The CDR3 runs to 13 residues. CDR1 and CDR2 from the germline V gene are SEHNR and FQNEAQ (reference sequence). CDR3 region: CGSSLRDGTQAFF. The CDR3, as DNA: TGTGGCAGCAGCTTAAGGGATGGGACTCAAGCTTTCTTT.

The chain combines TRBV28 with TRBJ2-6; 7 nucleotides agree with TRBD1. The length of the CDR3 is 16 residues. V was clipped by 8 bases and J by 3 bases; unmatched bases: 10. Germline assignment: CDR1 MDHEN and CDR2 SYDVKM. DNA of the CDR3: TGTGCCAGCTACAGGGGACCCCCCTTTGGGGCCAACGTCCTGACTTTC. This translates into CASYRGPPFGANVLTF.